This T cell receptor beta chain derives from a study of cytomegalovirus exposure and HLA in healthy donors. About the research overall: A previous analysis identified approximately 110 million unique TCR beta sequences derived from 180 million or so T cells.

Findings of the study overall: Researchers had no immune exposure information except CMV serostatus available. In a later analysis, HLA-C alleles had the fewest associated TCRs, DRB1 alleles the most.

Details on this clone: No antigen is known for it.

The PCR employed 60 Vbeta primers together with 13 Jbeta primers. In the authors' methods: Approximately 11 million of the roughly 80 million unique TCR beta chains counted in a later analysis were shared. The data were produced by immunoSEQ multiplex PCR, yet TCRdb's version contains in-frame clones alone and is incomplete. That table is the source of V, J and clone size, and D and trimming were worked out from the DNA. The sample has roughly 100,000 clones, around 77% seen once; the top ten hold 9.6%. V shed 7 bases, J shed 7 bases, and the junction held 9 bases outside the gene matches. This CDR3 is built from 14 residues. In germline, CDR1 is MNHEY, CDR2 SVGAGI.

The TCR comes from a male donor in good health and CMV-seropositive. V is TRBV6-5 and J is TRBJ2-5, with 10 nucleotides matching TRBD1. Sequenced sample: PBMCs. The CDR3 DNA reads TGTGCCAGCACCGCGGGACAGGGGATAGGGACCCAGTACTTC. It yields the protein CASTAGQGIGTQYF.